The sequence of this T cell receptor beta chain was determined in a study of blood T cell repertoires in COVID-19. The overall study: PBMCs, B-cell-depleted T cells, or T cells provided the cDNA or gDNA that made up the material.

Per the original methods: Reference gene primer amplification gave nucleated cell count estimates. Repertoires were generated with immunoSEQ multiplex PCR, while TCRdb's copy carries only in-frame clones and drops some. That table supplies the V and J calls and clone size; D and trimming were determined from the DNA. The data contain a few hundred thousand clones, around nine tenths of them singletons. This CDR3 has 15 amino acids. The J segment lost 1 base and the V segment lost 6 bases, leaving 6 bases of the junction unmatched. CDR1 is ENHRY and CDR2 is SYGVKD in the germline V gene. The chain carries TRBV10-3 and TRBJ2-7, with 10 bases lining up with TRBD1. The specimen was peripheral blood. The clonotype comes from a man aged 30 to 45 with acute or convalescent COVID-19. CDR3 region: CAIRTGGGLSYEQYF. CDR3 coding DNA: TGTGCCATCAGGACAGGGGGCGGTCTTTCCTACGAGCAGTACTTC.